This TCR beta chain was documented in a study of shared clonotypes between healthy human individuals. General study findings and limits: Expectations were that clonotype sharing among donors would be affected by sequencing depth.

The V segment lost 0 bases and the J segment 4 bases; nucleotides outside the gene matches: 9. Germline CDR1 SGHNT, CDR2 YYREEE (reference sequence). This CDR3 region has 16 residues. The method was immunoSEQ multiplex PCR; TCRdb's version includes in-frame clones alone and lacks a portion of them. The sample records about half a million clones, about 72% being singletons. On this clone: Its antigen is not known.

This clonotype originated in a woman aged 40-49 years in good health. Some clones in this sample may be carry-over from other donors' samples. The chain links TRBV5-4 to TRBJ2-5; the match to TRBD2 covers 7 bases. The sequenced sample was PBMCs. The CDR3 nucleotides are TGTGCCAGCAGCTTGGATATGGGAGGGCCGGGAGAGACCCAGTACTTC. This sequence encodes CASSLDMGGPGETQYF.